The 23 T cell receptor beta chains below were found in one sample sequenced in a study of blood T cell repertoires in COVID-19. Measured with immunoSEQ multiplex PCR; TCRdb has only the in-frame clones, and not every one. The repertoire consists of over 130,000 clones, with roughly 85% occurring once and the leading ten covering about 3.5%. Material for sequencing was peripheral blood. The receptors originated from a man between 65 and 80 years old with acute or convalescent COVID-19.

The CDR3 DNA sequence: TGTGCCAGCAGCCTTTTCGGACAGGATGAAAAACTGTTTTTT. Translated, it gives CASSLFGQDEKLFF. The chain joins TRBV6-5 to TRBJ1-4, with 7 bases identical to TRBD1. With V trimmed by 6 bases and J by 6 bases, 7 bases remained unmatched. Germline CDR1 reads MNHEY; CDR2 reads SVGAGI. The CDR3 runs to 14 residues.

Only a few counts were recorded for this clone. The chain uses TRBV4-1 and TRBJ1-3, with D possibly matching TRBD1 (6 bases). CDR1 and CDR2 (germline): MGHRA, YSYEKL. V lost 0 bases and J 0 bases, leaving 6 bases between the germline ends. The CDR3 sequence is 15 residues long. The CDR3 loop is CASSQEDSSGNTIYF. In nucleotides, the CDR3 is TGCGCCAGCAGCCAAGAGGACAGCTCTGGAAACACCATATATTTT.

The gene calls are TRBV3-1 (or the pseudogene TRBV3-2) and TRBJ2-3, with D perhaps matching TRBD2 (6 bases). The V end lost 0 bases, the J end lost 6 bases, and 13 bases lay between the germline ends. The CDR3 sequence is 15 residues long. The germline CDR1 and CDR2 sequences are LGHDT and YNNKEL (reference sequence). The CDR3 protein is CASSQEAGVGDTQYF. The CDR3 DNA follows: TGTGCCAGCAGCCAAGAAGCGGGTGTGGGGGATACGCAGTATTTT.

This clone was detected once. This rearrangement joins TRBV6-2 or TRBV6-3 to TRBJ1-4; 8 bases line up with TRBD1. The germline gives CDR1 MNHEY, CDR2 SVGEGT. V trimming: 6 bases; J trimming: 6 bases; junction bases outside the gene matches: 15. The CDR3 covers 17 residues. The chain's CDR3 is CASSQDRARNEDEKLFF. The CDR3 region has the DNA TGTGCCAGCAGCCAGGACAGGGCTCGGAACGAGGATGAAAAACTGTTTTTT.

This clone was detected a few times. This rearrangement joins TRBV9 to TRBJ2-1, with D unclear. Germline CDR1 reads SGDLS; CDR2 reads YYNGEE. The V gene lost 3 bases and the J gene lost 6 bases, with 7 bases spanning the gap. The CDR3 is 12 amino acids. CDR3: CASSAYPNEQFF. The CDR3 coding sequence is TGTGCCAGCAGCGCGTATCCCAATGAGCAGTTCTTC. Drawing the rest from reference TRBV9 and TRBJ2-1, the complete variable domain is DSGVTQTPKHLITATGQRVTLRCSPRSGDLSVYWYQQSLDQGLQFLIQYYNGEERAKGNILERFSAQQFPDLHSELNLSSLELGDSALYFCASSAYPNEQFFGPGTRLTVL.

This rearrangement joins TRBV18 to TRBJ1-2, with 8 nucleotides matching TRBD1. With 4 bases clipped from V and 3 bases from J, the junction kept 4 bases outside the gene matches. The CDR3 consists of 14 residues. Germline-derived CDR1 and CDR2 are KGHSH and LQKENI. The CDR3 DNA reads TGTGCCAGCTCACAGGGACAGGAGTACTATGGCTACACCTTC. Its protein product is CASSQGQEYYGYTF.

The chain employs TRBV28 and TRBJ2-5, with 7 bases fitting TRBD2. This CDR3 region has 12 residues. The J segment lost 4 bases and the V segment lost 6 bases, leaving 2 bases of the junction unmatched. The germline V gene encodes CDR1 MDHEN and CDR2 SYDVKM. CDR3 in amino acids: CASRGLVETQYF. CDR3 DNA sequence: TGTGCCAGCAGAGGACTAGTAGAGACCCAGTACTTC.

This chain links TRBV15 with TRBJ2-1; 8 bases agree with TRBD2. The CDR3 has 14 amino acids. CDR1 and CDR2 from the germline V gene are LNHNV and YYDKDF (reference sequence). V was pared by 5 bases and J by 7 bases, with 7 bases of the junction left unmatched. CDR3 coding DNA: TGTGCCACCAGCCAAGGACTAGCCAGAAATGAGCAGTTCTTC. Its protein is CATSQGLARNEQFF.

The V and J genes are TRBV5-1 and TRBJ2-7, with a weak D call TRBD2 (5 bases). The CDR3 loop spans 14 amino acids. Germline CDR1 is SGHRS and CDR2 is YFSETQ. V was trimmed by 0 bases and J by 4 bases, leaving 11 bases between them. The DNA for the CDR3 is TGCGCCAGCAGCTTGGCACCTAGCAAATACGAGCAGTACTTC. Its translation: CASSLAPSKYEQYF. Filled out from reference TRBV5-1 and TRBJ2-7, the complete variable domain reads KAGVTQTPRYLIKTRGQQVTLSCSPISGHRSVSWYQQTPGQGLQFLFEYFSETQRNKGNFPGRFSGRQFSNSRSEMNVSTLELGDSALYLCASSLAPSKYEQYFGPGTRLTVT.

This chain connects TRBV20-1 to TRBJ1-5, with D tentatively TRBD1 (5 bases). The CDR3 loop spans 13 amino acids. V lost 3 bases and J 5 bases, leaving 11 bases between the germline ends. Germline values: CDR1 DFQATT, CDR2 SNEGSKA (reference sequence). The DNA for the CDR3 is TGCAGTGCTAGTAGGAGGGGAGATCAGCCCCAGCATTTT. This gives the protein CSASRRGDQPQHF.

The genes are TRBV5-5 and TRBJ2-2; TRBD1 aligns across 9 bases. CDR1 is SGHKS, CDR2 YYEKEE, per germline (reference sequence). The CDR3 runs to 15 residues. With V trimmed by 5 bases and J by 3 bases, 5 bases remained unmatched. The CDR3, as DNA: TGTGCCAGCAGGGCCCGGGACAGGGACACCGGGGAGCTGTTTTTT. Translated, it gives CASRARDRDTGELFF.

The V call is TRBV24-1, the J call TRBJ2-7; tentative D call: TRBD1 (6 bases). V was clipped by 10 bases and J by 7 bases, with 19 bases between them. The CDR3 contains 13 residues. CDR1 is KGHDR, CDR2 SFDVKD, per germline. Here the CDR3 DNA reads TGTGCCACGTCCCAGGGCAGCCAGGGGGAGCAGTACTTC. Its translation: CATSQGSQGEQYF.

The chain carries TRBV28 and TRBJ1-3; possibly TRBD1 for D (6 bases). The CDR3 loop spans 17 amino acids. The germline V gene encodes CDR1 MDHEN and CDR2 SYDVKM. The V and J ends lost 6 bases and 0 bases respectively, with 18 bases between them. The CDR3 region has the DNA TGTGCCAGCAGGTCGCCCGGGGGGCCCTTCTCTGGAAACACCATATATTTT. It specifies CASRSPGGPFSGNTIYF.

This clone occurred once. J is TRBJ2-1 and V is TRBV28; 9 positions agree with TRBD2. The junction had 4 bases not matched to a gene; V was cut back by 7 bases and J by 0 bases. This CDR3 spans 15 amino acids. CDR1 is MDHEN and CDR2 is SYDVKM in the germline V gene. Here the CDR3 DNA reads TGTGCCAGCATCAATAGCGGGAGCTCCTACAATGAGCAGTTCTTC. Encoded protein: CASINSGSSYNEQFF.

The chain carries TRBV5-1 and TRBJ2-7; D gene uncertain. The CDR3 spans 18 residues. Looked up from germline, CDR1 is SGHRS and CDR2 is YFSETQ. Trimming left V 0 bases short and J 3 bases short, with 22 bases between. This CDR3 reads CASSLEAGGVPLFYEQYF. CDR3 coding DNA: TGCGCCAGCAGCTTGGAAGCTGGTGGAGTCCCCCTCTTCTACGAGCAGTACTTC.

The chain joins TRBV7-2 to TRBJ2-7; D uncertain. Germline V lookup: CDR1 SGHTA, CDR2 FQGNSA. The V and J ends lost 1 base and 2 bases respectively, with 12 bases between them. This CDR3 has 15 residues. DNA for the CDR3: TGTGCCAGCAGCTTAGATAACATACAGACCTACGAGCAGTACTTC. Amino acid sequence: CASSLDNIQTYEQYF.

This rearrangement joins TRBV7-3 to TRBJ2-3; D is unclear. Trimming shortened V by 6 bases and J by 6 bases, and 10 bases separated the two germline ends. Germline CDR1 reads SGHTA; CDR2 reads FQGTGA. This CDR3 has 12 amino acids. CDR3 protein: CASSFPGDTQYF. CDR3 coding DNA: TGTGCCAGCAGTTTCCCCGGGGATACGCAGTATTTT.

The chain combines TRBV9 with TRBJ2-2, with 8 bases aligning to TRBD2. Germline trimming cut 2 bases from V and 5 bases from J; bases unmatched to any gene: 14. The CDR3 length is 18 residues. Germline CDR1 SGDLS, CDR2 YYNGEE. The CDR3 sequence is CASSVGAGDGSYTGELFF. In DNA, the CDR3 is TGTGCCAGCAGCGTCGGAGCGGGAGACGGGTCGTATACCGGGGAGCTGTTTTTT.

The J gene is TRBJ2-7, the V gene TRBV9, with 9 nucleotides matching TRBD2. CDR3 size: 15 residues. J was trimmed by 6 bases and V by 4 bases; bases with no gene match: 11. Germline loops: CDR1 SGDLS, CDR2 YYNGEE. The CDR3 DNA reads TGTGCCAGCAGCCAAGAGGGGACTAGCAGTCGCGAGCAGTACTTC. Amino acids: CASSQEGTSSREQYF.

This chain uses TRBV11-2 with TRBJ1-3, with unresolved D. The V gene lost 4 bases and the J gene lost 0 bases, with 10 bases spanning the gap. Germline values: CDR1 SGHAT, CDR2 FQNNGV. This CDR3 comprises 15 residues. CDR3 DNA: TGTGCCAGCAGCTCAACCGGGGTCTCTGGAAACACCATATATTTT. This sequence encodes CASSSTGVSGNTIYF.

The chain has TRBV7-8 and TRBJ2-1; D is possibly TRBD2 (5 bases). This CDR3 comprises 14 residues. Trimming removed 1 base from V and 8 bases from J, with 12 bases in between. Germline V gene lookup returns CDR1 SGHVS and CDR2 FQNEAQ. The CDR3 loop is CASSLGASSHEQFF. The CDR3 bases are TGTGCCAGCAGCTTAGGGGCTAGCTCGCATGAGCAGTTCTTC.

The chain is built from TRBV6-1 and TRBJ2-2, with D perhaps matching TRBD2 (7 bases). Germline lookup yields CDR1 MNHNS and CDR2 SASEGT. Trimming took 6 bases from V and 7 from J, leaving 12 bases between them. The CDR3 totals 13 residues. Written as DNA, the CDR3 is TGTGCCAGCAGCCTTAGGGGGGGCGGGGAGCTGTTTTTT. Its translation: CASSLRGGGELFF.

This chain uses TRBV13 with TRBJ1-2; 8 nucleotides line up with TRBD1. CDR1 is PRHDT and CDR2 is FYEKMQ in the germline V gene (reference sequence). V lost 5 bases, J lost 5 bases, and 10 bases stayed unmatched. The CDR3 spans 15 residues. The DNA of the CDR3 is TGTGCCAGCAGCCCCCGCGGACAGGGAGGGTATGGCTACACCTTC. Encoded protein: CASSPRGQGGYGYTF.